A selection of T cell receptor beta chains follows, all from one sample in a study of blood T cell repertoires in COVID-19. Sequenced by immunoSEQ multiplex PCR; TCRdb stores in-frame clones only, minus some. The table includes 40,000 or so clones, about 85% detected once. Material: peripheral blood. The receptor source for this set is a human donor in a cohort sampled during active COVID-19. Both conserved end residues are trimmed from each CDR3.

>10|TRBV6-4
ASIWEPRGAF
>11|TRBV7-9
AERRGGGETQY
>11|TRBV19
ATSPPRGRGYT
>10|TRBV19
ASSMSRTEAF
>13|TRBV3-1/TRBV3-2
ASSRNPGQGTEAF
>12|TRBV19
ASRDRELNTEAF
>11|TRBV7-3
ASSPQRTDTQY
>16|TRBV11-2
ASSLDPLKQGLNYGYT
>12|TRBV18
ASSPQGDSYEQY
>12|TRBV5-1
ASRVGQGEETQY
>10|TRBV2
ASSPRGSGYT
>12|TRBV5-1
ASSLGGRNQPQH
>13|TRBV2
AGYTGTAANYGYT
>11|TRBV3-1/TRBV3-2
ASTVRGTDTQY
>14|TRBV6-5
ASSYSGGSGANVLT
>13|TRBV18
ASSPLGGSNYGYT
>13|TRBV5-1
ASSPLDTHTGELF
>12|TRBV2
ASENTVAGQPQH
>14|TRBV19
ASSITPDRGNQPQH
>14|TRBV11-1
ASSLRSGLAEETQY
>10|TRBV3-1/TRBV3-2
ASSHLSLEQF
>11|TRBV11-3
ASSWVAGDTQY
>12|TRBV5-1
ASSLGTLQETQY
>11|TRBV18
ASSNEGDRTVT
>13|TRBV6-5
ASSYQQGAYYGYT
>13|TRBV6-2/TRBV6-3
ASSYGQTNTGELF
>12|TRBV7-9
ASSLEVGLVNQY
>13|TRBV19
ASRSRQGATDTQY
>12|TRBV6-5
ASSPGTGNYEQY
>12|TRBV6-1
ASSEGAGGIGYT
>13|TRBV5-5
ASSLTGGRDTEAF
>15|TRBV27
ASSSRIPAGRTDTQY
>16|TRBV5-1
ASSTGLAGGPGTGELF
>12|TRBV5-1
ASTPGGWQETQY
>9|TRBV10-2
ASSQTGEQY
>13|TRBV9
ASSVQLAGNAEQF
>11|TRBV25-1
ASSDGGNQPQH
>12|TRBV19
ASTQKREGNIQY
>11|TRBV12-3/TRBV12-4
ASSLRGPYEQY
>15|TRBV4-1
ASSQTERGGSAVTQY
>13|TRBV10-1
ATRPGQGLSDTQY
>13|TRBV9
ASSVGGSGANVLT
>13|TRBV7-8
ASSLQRGNTDTQY
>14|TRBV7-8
ASSPSTGGLTDTQY
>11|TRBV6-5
ASLTDSYNEQF